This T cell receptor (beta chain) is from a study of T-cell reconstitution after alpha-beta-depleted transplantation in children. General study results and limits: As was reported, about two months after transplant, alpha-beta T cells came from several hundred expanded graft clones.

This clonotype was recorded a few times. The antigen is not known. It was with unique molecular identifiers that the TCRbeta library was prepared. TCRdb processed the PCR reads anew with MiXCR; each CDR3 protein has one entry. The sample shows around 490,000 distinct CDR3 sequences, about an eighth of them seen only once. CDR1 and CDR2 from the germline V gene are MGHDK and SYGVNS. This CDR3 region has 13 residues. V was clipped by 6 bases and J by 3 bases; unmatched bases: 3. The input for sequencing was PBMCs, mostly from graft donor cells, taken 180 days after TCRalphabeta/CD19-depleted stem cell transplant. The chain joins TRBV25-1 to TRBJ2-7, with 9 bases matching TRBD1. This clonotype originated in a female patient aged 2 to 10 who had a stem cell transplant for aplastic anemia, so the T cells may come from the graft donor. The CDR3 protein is CASRDRGNYEQYF. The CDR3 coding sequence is TGTGCCAGCAGAGACAGGGGGAACTACGAGCAGTACTTC.